This T cell receptor beta chain was recovered during a study of radiation and T cells in renal cell carcinoma (TCRdb year 2020). With regard to the full study: Samples came from a clinical trial, in which primary renal cell carcinomas received 15 Gy stereotactic body radiation therapy followed by nephrectomy 4 weeks later. TCR beta sequencing covered 50 to 55 samples in total, comprising some 25 tumors and roughly 27 peripheral blood samples. Across all 53 samples, 4,000,000 or so unique CDR3 nucleotide sequences encoding 2,658,974 unique CDR3 amino acid sequences were identified.

Regarding this clone: Its target antigen remains unknown. Per-base quality was not reported, and no clone a single base away is much larger than it.

V sheds 7 bases and J sheds 4 bases, leaving 16 bases between their ends. The CDR3 runs 13 amino acids, cysteine and phenylalanine included. This entry keeps only the CDR3 DNA: 39 bases, framed from base 1. The germline V gene gives CDR1 as SQVTM and CDR2 as ANQGSEA. TCR beta libraries were generated from genomic DNA with the immunoSEQ kit, following the manufacturer's recommendations. For library preparation, a first multiplex PCR was performed with proprietary primers, followed by a second PCR in which unique barcodes were added, and bead cleanups were performed after each round. A kit-provided positive control reaction and a negative control reaction were included in every sample batch. The final libraries were assessed on an Agilent 4200 TapeStation D1000 ScreenTape, pooled by volume, and quantified by qPCR. An Illumina NextSeq500 fitted with a MidOutput 150-cycle cartridge performed the sequencing, running 156 Read1 cycles and 15 Index1 cycles with the kit's custom primers. The pooled library was loaded at roughly 1 pM with about 20% PhiX control spiked in. The original pipeline was this. The vendor-processed data were analyzed in R, and a clonotype was defined as all T cells that share the same CDR3 nucleotide sequence. For clone abundance analyses, frequencies were normalized to the 10,000 most abundant clones in each sample. Public T cell clones, which averaged fewer than five per sample, were excluded before analysis. Tumor-enriched clonotypes and baseline blood-enriched clonotypes were defined as those with an abundance difference of at least 32-fold between compartments. A beta-binomial differential abundance model was used to identify clonotypes that were expanded or contracted between blood time points. Tumor-blood repertoire similarity was measured with the Baroni-Urbani and Buser coefficient, and groups were compared using two-tailed Wilcoxon tests in R. TCRdb carries this immuneACCESS record with in-frame sequences only. Its versions omit some clonotypes, under half of them owing to an unresolved V gene in the studies checked, with the rest unexplained. V, J and clone size are taken as reported in that table, and D and trimming were inferred from the DNA itself. This sample holds some 72,000 clones; around 80% were observed only once. Approximately 6.4% of the sample is taken by the ten largest.

The paper's findings and limits, for the study overall: Changes in the blood repertoire were not tracked past 4 weeks after treatment. Because pretreatment tumor biopsies were not available, the baseline intratumoral presence of clonotypes could not be determined. In blood, the top tumor clonotypes increased from baseline to 2 weeks after radiation and then shrank by 4 weeks, which suggests a temporary expansion of tumor-resident clones. Because the trial had a single-armed design, the trial could not examine how radiation dose or scheduling affected the TCR repertoire.

The time point label here, explained by the study, means: blood 2 weeks post-SBRT. The treatment or condition tag for this specimen amounts to: 15 Gy SBRT to primary tumor, nephrectomy 4 weeks later. Serial peripheral blood from radiation-treated patients was sampled at baseline, 2 weeks and 4 weeks after SBRT to track tumor-enriched clonotypes. Every patient's renal cell carcinoma showed clear cell pathology. The QIAamp DNA Blood Mini Kit (Qiagen) was used to prepare genomic DNA for TCR sequencing. Samples were included in the analyses only if all quality control checks were passed. Sequencing was performed on blood, taken from a patient whose treatment included radiotherapy and nephrectomy. The chain employs TRBV29-1 and TRBJ2-5; possibly the D gene is TRBD1, per 7 matching bases. The TCR originated in a man aged 60 to 75 with renal cell carcinoma. The DNA reads as follows: TGCAGCGGAGGTGGGACAGCGGGAGAGACCCAGTACTTC. Translated, this is CSGGGTAGETQYF. With the portions outside the CDR3 filled from the reference TRBV29-1 and TRBJ2-5 genes, the complete variable region becomes SAVISQKPSRDICQRGTSLTIQCQVDSQVTMMFWYRQQPGQSLTLIATANQGSEATYESGFVIDKFPISRPNLTFSTLTVSNMSPEDSSIYLCSGGGTAGETQYFGPGTRLLVL.